This T cell receptor beta chain was sequenced during a study of blood T cell repertoires in COVID-19. Study details: Some COVID-19 samples were acute and others convalescent; all came from the United States, Italy and Spain.

Profiled with immunoSEQ multiplex PCR; TCRdb holds only in-frame clones, not every one. The sample carries roughly 35,000 clones, 81% recorded once. Sequencing was carried out using peripheral blood. The source of this sequence is an elderly man with active or convalescent COVID-19.

This chain's CDR3 is CASSPEPLAGTDTQYF. The CDR3 bases are TGTGCCAGCAGCCCCGAACCACTAGCGGGGACAGATACGCAGTATTTT. The chain combines TRBV7-2 with TRBJ2-3; TRBD2 matches at 10 bases. Germline assignment: CDR1 SGHTA and CDR2 FQGNSA. The length of the CDR3 is 16 residues. After removal of 5 bases from V and 3 bases from J, the junction contained 8 bases not matched to a gene.